This TCR beta chain was observed in a study of blood T cell repertoires in COVID-19. Looked up from germline, CDR1 is MNHEY and CDR2 is SVGEGT. V lost 6 bases to trimming and J lost 1 base, with 6 bases between them. CDR3 size: 12 residues. Clones were read by immunoSEQ multiplex PCR, and TCRdb kept only the in-frame ones, dropping some. Of 80,000 to 130,000 clones detected, 65% to 90% appear once; the ten largest clones hold less than 3.5%. This chain links TRBV6-2 or TRBV6-3 with TRBJ1-1; no definite D call. This receptor was taken from a woman between 50 and 59 years old who had recovered from COVID-19. Material for sequencing was PBMCs or T cells enriched from blood (not recorded which). CDR3 in amino acids: CASSRGNTEAFF. DNA of the CDR3: TGTGCCAGCAGCCGAGGGAACACTGAAGCTTTCTTT.